These 26 T cell receptor beta chains share one sample of origin, sequenced in a study of T cell repertoires in cytomegalovirus infection. Via MiXCR, TCRdb re-called the reads, giving one row per CDR3 protein. The sample includes about 920,000 distinct CDR3 sequences, approximately 31% of them seen just once. Their cognate antigens are unknown. This specimen was cultured CD8+ T cells from PBMCs, taken from culture after CMV antigen stimulation. The receptors were sampled from a human donor in good health (CMV status not recorded). Some clones in this sample may be carry-over from other donors' samples.

The J gene is TRBJ1-2, the V gene TRBV29-1; D gene unclear. The CDR3 runs to 15 residues. Trimming pared 0 bases from V and 4 bases from J, leaving 15 bases between. Germline V gene lookup returns CDR1 SQVTM and CDR2 ANQGSEA. In DNA form, the CDR3 reads TGCAGCGTTGAAGATCTCATGGATGTGGGCTATGGCTACACCTTC. Protein sequence: CSVEDLMDVGYGYTF.

The J gene is TRBJ1-1, the V gene TRBV5-6; D is perhaps TRBD1 (6 bases). V was clipped by 6 bases and J by 3 bases, with 18 bases between them. The CDR3 consists of 15 residues. Germline assignment: CDR1 SGHDT and CDR2 YYEEEE. The CDR3 DNA sequence: TGTGCCAGCACCTGGGAGGGACACCCCTACACTGAAGCTTTCTTT. This encodes CASTWEGHPYTEAFF.

This clonotype has only a few counts. The rearrangement uses TRBV7-9 and TRBJ1-2; D ambiguous. The CDR3 is 15 amino acids. V was clipped by 6 bases and J by 4 bases, with 18 bases between them. Germline V CDR1 and CDR2: SEHNR, FQNEAQ (reference sequence). In DNA, the CDR3 is TGTGCCAGCAGGCGTGTCAAGGGCAAAGGCTATGGCTACACCTTC. The encoded protein is CASRRVKGKGYGYTF.

The rearrangement joins TRBV2 to TRBJ1-1, with 7 bases aligning to TRBD1. Germline trimming cut 6 bases from V and 3 bases from J; bases unmatched to any gene: 10. CDR3 length equals 15 residues. Germline CDR1 and CDR2: SNHLY and FYNNEI. The CDR3 is CASRSRGEADTEAFF. The CDR3 DNA is TGTGCCAGCAGATCCAGGGGGGAGGCGGACACTGAAGCTTTCTTT. Together with reference TRBV2 and TRBJ1-1, the CDR3 gives the full variable domain: EPEVTQTPSHQVTQMGQEVILRCVPISNHLYFYWYRQILGQKVEFLVSFYNNEISEKSEIFDDQFSVERPDGSNFTLKIRSTKLEDSAMYFCASRSRGEADTEAFFGQGTRLTVV.

In its sample, this clonotype was seen a few times. CDR3 nucleotides: TGTGCCAGCAGCTCCGCCCGGGACACCGGGGAGCTGTTTTTT. Protein sequence: CASSSARDTGELFF. V gene TRBV7-3 combines with J gene TRBJ2-2; D is unresolved. Germline CDR1 reads SGHTA; CDR2 reads FQGTGA. Trimming took off 4 bases at V and 3 bases at J, with 9 bases between the two ends. CDR3 length equals 14 residues.

The chain combines TRBV27 with TRBJ2-1, with D possibly called TRBD1 or TRBD2 (6 bases each). CDR1 is MNHEY and CDR2 is SMNVEV in the germline V gene (reference sequence). V was pared by 3 bases and J by 7 bases, with 16 bases between. The length of the CDR3 is 15 residues. The CDR3: CASSFWGAPKNEQFF. In DNA, the CDR3 is TGTGCCAGCAGTTTCTGGGGGGCGCCGAAGAATGAGCAGTTCTTC.

The chain uses TRBV6-5 and TRBJ2-7; tentative D call: TRBD2 (6 bases). Trimming shortened V by 5 bases and J by 3 bases, and 11 bases separated the two germline ends. CDR3 length equals 13 residues. Germline CDR1 and CDR2: MNHEY and SVGAGI. This CDR3 reads CASSGDLIYEQYF. Written as DNA, the CDR3 is TGTGCCAGCAGTGGGGACTTGATCTACGAGCAGTACTTC.

This clonotype occurred many times. The rearrangement uses TRBV12-3 or TRBV12-4 and TRBJ1-2, with TRBD1 matching 9 bases. The CDR3 is 16 residues long. V was pared by 4 bases and J by 5 bases, with 11 bases of the junction left unmatched. The CDR3 coding sequence is TGTGCCAGCAGTTCCACAGGGGGCCCGATTGCATATGGCTACACCTTC. Encoded protein: CASSSTGGPIAYGYTF.

The chain links TRBV25-1 to TRBJ1-1, with D perhaps matching TRBD1 (5 bases). Germline V gene sequence: CDR1 MGHDK, CDR2 SYGVNS. This CDR3 contains 12 residues. V gave up 6 bases and J gave up 7 bases, with 12 bases separating them. CDR3 DNA: TGTGCCAGCAGCTTAGGGGTTTTTGAAGCTTTCTTT. Translation gives CASSLGVFEAFF.

The chain couples TRBV12-3 or TRBV12-4 to TRBJ1-5; D not certain. This CDR3 comprises 18 residues. The germline V and J ends were trimmed by 4 bases and 3 bases, with 22 bases remaining between them. DNA of the CDR3: TGTGCCAGCAGTTCCTCTTCCCCTCCGGCCGGAACCAATCAGCCCCAGCATTTT. Amino acid sequence: CASSSSSPPAGTNQPQHF.

In this sample, this clonotype turned up a few times. This chain joins TRBV4-3 and TRBJ1-3, with D tentatively TRBD1 (6 bases). The ends were cut back, 0 bases at V and 6 bases at J, with 15 bases in the middle. This CDR3 has 16 amino acids. Per germline, CDR1 LGHNA and CDR2 YSLEER. In DNA form, the CDR3 reads TGCGCCAGCAGCCAAGAGGGCGTGGGGGCACAAAACACCATATATTTT. Its protein is CASSQEGVGAQNTIYF.

This chain uses TRBV9 with TRBJ2-3, with 7 bases aligning to TRBD2. The CDR3 has 14 residues. Unmatched junction bases numbered 6, after V lost 3 bases and J lost 5 bases. In germline, CDR1 is SGDLS, CDR2 YYNGEE. CDR3 sequence: CASSDGLGRDTQYF. CDR3 bases: TGTGCCAGCAGCGACGGACTAGGCCGAGATACGCAGTATTTT.

The V call is TRBV2, the J call TRBJ1-2; D gene uncertain. Germline V CDR1 and CDR2: SNHLY, FYNNEI. The V and J ends lost 8 bases and 7 bases respectively, with 11 bases between them. The CDR3 spans 11 residues. This CDR3 is CASPTFPGYTF. Written as DNA, the CDR3 is TGTGCCAGCCCCACCTTTCCTGGCTACACCTTC.

This clonotype occurred once. This sequence joins TRBV3-1 and TRBJ1-5, with 10 bases aligning to TRBD1. The CDR3 runs to 14 residues. Trimming took 5 bases from V and 3 from J; bases not matched to a gene: 1. Germline V gene sequence: CDR1 LGHDT, CDR2 YNNKEL (reference sequence). This CDR3 reads CASSGQGDNQPQHF. In DNA form, the CDR3 reads TGTGCCAGCAGCGGACAGGGGGACAATCAGCCCCAGCATTTT.

This clonotype was recorded many times. V and J are TRBV7-8 and TRBJ1-6, with 11 bases that match TRBD1. CDR3 length: 18 amino acids. In germline, CDR1 is SGHVS, CDR2 FQNEAQ. Unmatched junction bases numbered 9, after V lost 5 bases and J lost 3 bases. The CDR3: CASSTPGQGEGYNSPLHF. The CDR3 DNA reads TGTGCCAGCAGCACTCCGGGACAGGGGGAAGGCTATAATTCACCCCTCCACTTT.

There are a few counts of this clonotype. The V call is TRBV7-9, the J call TRBJ2-1, with a possible D match to TRBD1 (6 bases). Trimming removed 6 bases at V and 7 bases at J, with 10 bases between. The CDR3 has 12 residues. The germline CDR1 and CDR2 sequences are SEHNR and FQNEAQ (reference sequence). The CDR3 reads CASRPTGNEQFF. As DNA, the CDR3 is TGTGCCAGCAGGCCAACAGGGAATGAGCAGTTCTTC.

This clonotype was seen at least ten times. The chain carries TRBV7-9 and TRBJ2-7; D is possibly TRBD2 (6 bases). The CDR3 is made up of 13 amino acids. The V end was cut by 5 bases, the J end by 3 bases, with 11 bases between. Per the germline V gene, CDR1 is SEHNR and CDR2 is FQNEAQ (reference sequence). Here the CDR3 reads CASSPRTNYEQYF. CDR3 nucleotide sequence: TGTGCCAGCAGCCCCCGGACTAACTACGAGCAGTACTTC.

In this sample, this clonotype turned up many times. The chain combines TRBV27 with TRBJ2-4; D is unclear. This CDR3 is 15 amino acids long. Germline values: CDR1 MNHEY, CDR2 SMNVEV (reference sequence). The V end lost 5 bases, the J end lost 1 base, and 12 bases lay between the germline ends. The CDR3 DNA sequence: TGTGCCAGCAGTACACAATTTGGGGCCAAAAACATTCAGTACTTC. It yields the protein CASSTQFGAKNIQYF.

The table lists this clonotype with a few counts. The CDR3, as DNA: TGTGCCAGCGTCCGGGCGAACTACGAGCAGTACTTC. This encodes CASVRANYEQYF. The chain has TRBV7-9 and TRBJ2-7, with D unclear. The CDR3 contains 12 residues. Germline V gene data show CDR1 as SEHNR and CDR2 as FQNEAQ (reference sequence). V was clipped by 8 bases and J by 3 bases, with 11 bases between them.

In this sample, this clonotype turned up a few times. The J gene is TRBJ1-2, the V gene TRBV27, with D possibly being TRBD1 (5 bases). Germline CDR1 MNHEY, CDR2 SMNVEV (reference sequence). Trimming took off 6 bases at V and 2 bases at J, with 19 bases between the two ends. This CDR3 comprises 16 residues. The CDR3 coding sequence is TGTGCCAGCAGCCGACTCGAGGGGCCTCACAACTATGGCTACACCTTC. Protein: CASSRLEGPHNYGYTF.

The CDR3 region is CASSMWGLAGGPADTQYF. The CDR3 DNA reads as TGTGCCAGCAGTATGTGGGGACTAGCGGGGGGGCCTGCAGATACGCAGTATTTT. The rearrangement joins TRBV12-3 or TRBV12-4 to TRBJ2-3; TRBD2 agrees at 16 bases. V was pared by 5 bases and J by 4 bases, with 9 bases of the junction left unmatched. The CDR3 is 18 residues long.

The chain links TRBV5-4 to TRBJ1-6; 7 bases are shared with TRBD1. The germline CDR1 and CDR2 sequences are SGHNT and YYREEE (reference sequence). This CDR3 contains 15 residues. The trim removed 4 bases at V and 6 bases at J, leaving 7 bases unmatched. The CDR3 here is CASSTRGFGNSPLHF. DNA of the CDR3: TGTGCCAGCAGCACCAGGGGGTTCGGTAATTCACCCCTCCACTTT.

This rearrangement joins TRBV20-1 to TRBJ1-5, with no clear D. Per the germline V gene, CDR1 is DFQATT and CDR2 is SNEGSKA (reference sequence). There are 14 residues in the CDR3. V gave up 2 bases and J gave up 0 bases, with 8 bases separating them. The CDR3 DNA reads as TGCAGTGCTAGATGGCAGAATAGCAATCAGCCCCAGCATTTT. It codes for CSARWQNSNQPQHF.

V is TRBV12-3 or TRBV12-4 and J is TRBJ1-4; D is possibly TRBD1 (5 bases). The CDR3 is 16 residues long. The V end lost 4 bases, the J end lost 7 bases, and 19 bases lay between the germline ends. CDR3 DNA sequence: TGTGCCAGCAGTTGGTTTACGTCAGGGCCTAGTGAAAAACTGTTTTTT. Translation: CASSWFTSGPSEKLFF.

V and J are TRBV4-1 and TRBJ1-2; 7 nucleotides agree with TRBD1. The junction had 10 bases not matched to a gene; V was cut back by 0 bases and J by 0 bases. The CDR3 runs 18 residues. Germline lookup yields CDR1 MGHRA and CDR2 YSYEKL. CDR3 protein: CASSQDAYGTASNYGYTF. As DNA, the CDR3 is TGCGCCAGCAGCCAAGACGCCTACGGGACAGCGTCTAACTATGGCTACACCTTC.

Remarks on this clonotype: One junction end disagrees with the germline gene, perhaps due to a read error. The chain combines TRBV7-2 with TRBJ1-1, with unresolved D. The CDR3 is made up of 11 amino acids. Germline V gene lookup returns CDR1 SGHTA and CDR2 FQGNSA. The CDR3 here is CASRLISEDFF. The CDR3 DNA reads TGTGCCAGCAGACTAATCAGTGAAGATTTCTTT.